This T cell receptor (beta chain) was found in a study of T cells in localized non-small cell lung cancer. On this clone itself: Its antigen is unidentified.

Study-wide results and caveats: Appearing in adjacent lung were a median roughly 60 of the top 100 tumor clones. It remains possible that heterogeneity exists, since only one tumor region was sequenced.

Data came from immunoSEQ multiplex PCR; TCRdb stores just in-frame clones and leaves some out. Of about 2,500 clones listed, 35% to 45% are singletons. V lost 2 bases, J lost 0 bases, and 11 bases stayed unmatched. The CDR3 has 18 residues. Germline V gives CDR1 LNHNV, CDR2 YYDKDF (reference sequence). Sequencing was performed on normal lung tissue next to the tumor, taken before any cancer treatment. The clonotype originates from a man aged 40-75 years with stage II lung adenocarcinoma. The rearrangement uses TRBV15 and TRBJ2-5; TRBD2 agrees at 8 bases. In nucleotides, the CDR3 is TGTGCCACCAGCAGAAATACAGCGACTAGCGTATACCAAGAGACCCAGTACTTC. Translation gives CATSRNTATSVYQETQYF.